This is a list of T cell receptor beta chains from one sample in a study of regulatory T cells in long-lasting Graves disease. Each CDR3 protein is one row after TCRdb ran MiXCR on the multiplex PCR reads. The repertoire holds about 360,000 distinct CDR3 sequences, about 17% seen once, with over 20% in the top ten. The sample also formed part of further work on T cells in Graves' hyperthyroidism and ophthalmopathy.

This sample comprised peripheral blood mononuclear cells (PBMCs), obtained at new diagnosis, from a patient treated with antithyroid drugs. The receptors shown here come from a woman between 18 and 29 years old with Graves disease. Each CDR3 is given with its conserved first and last residue. A D gene is named only where the DNA matches it firmly. The size of a clone is reported for some rows only, either as once, few or many, or as a class for expanded clones.

cdr3_nt	cdr3_aa	j_call	cdr3_length	clone_size	v_call	d_call
TGCAGTGCTAGAGACAGGGGATCCTATAATTCACCCCTCCACTTT	CSARDRGSYNSPLHF	TRBJ1-6	15	-	TRBV20-1	-
TGTGCCAGCAGTGAGTACAGCACTGAAGCTTTCTTT	CASSEYSTEAFF	TRBJ1-1	12	many	TRBV6-1	-
TGCAGTGCTAGAACGGGAAGGGGCGGGGTAGCTTTCTTT	CSARTGRGGVAFF	TRBJ1-1	13	many	TRBV20-1	-
TGTGCCAGCAGCTTACATAATGAGCAGTTCTTC	CASSLHNEQFF	TRBJ2-1	11	many	TRBV28	-
TGTGCCAGCAGCCATCGGGACGGAGGAAACACCATATATTTT	CASSHRDGGNTIYF	TRBJ1-3	14	many	TRBV3-1	-
TGCAGTGCTGGGGACAAGGGATATGGCTACACCTTC	CSAGDKGYGYTF	TRBJ1-2	12	-	TRBV20-1	-
TGTGCCAGCAGGATCGGCTCCGGGACTCTCAGGAACACTGAAGCTTTCTTT	CASRIGSGTLRNTEAFF	TRBJ1-1	17	many	TRBV28	-
TGTGCCAGCAGTCGGGGCAGCCCCTTAAGCACCGGGGAGCTGTTTTTT	CASSRGSPLSTGELFF	TRBJ2-2	16	many	TRBV12-3/TRBV12-4	-
TGTGCCAGCAGCTTACACCGGGACAGGGTCAGGGGCTACACCTTC	CASSLHRDRVRGYTF	TRBJ1-2	15	many	TRBV5-6	TRBD1
TGTGCCAGCAGCCCCCTCGGACTAGCGGGAGGGGTCGGGGAGCTGTTTTTT	CASSPLGLAGGVGELFF	TRBJ2-2	17	-	TRBV11-2	TRBD2
TGTGCCAGCAGCCCGAGACAGGGAGAGGGATCACCCCTCCACTTT	CASSPRQGEGSPLHF	TRBJ1-6	15	few	TRBV5-5	TRBD1
TGTGCCAGCAGCCTGACAGGGGGAAACTCACCCCTCCACTTT	CASSLTGGNSPLHF	TRBJ1-6	14	many	TRBV3-1	TRBD1
TGTGCCAGCAGCCAATCCCTGGGATTGGGAATTTGGGATTCACCCCTCCACTTT	CASSQSLGLGIWDSPLHF	TRBJ1-6	18	-	TRBV3-1	-
TGTGCCAGCTCACCACCGGGGGGAGCTAATGAAAAACTGTTTTTT	CASSPPGGANEKLFF	TRBJ1-4	15	many	TRBV18	-
TGTGCCAGCAGTGAACGCGGGGTGGGTTCACCCCTCCACTTT	CASSERGVGSPLHF	TRBJ1-6	14	-	TRBV6-1	-
TGCGCCAGCAAAAAGGGCGCTGAGCAGTTCTTC	CASKKGAEQFF	TRBJ2-1	11	many	TRBV5-1	-
TGTGCCAGCAGGGATACAAGGGCTAATCAGCCCCAGCATTTT	CASRDTRANQPQHF	TRBJ1-5	14	few	TRBV7-2	-
TGTGCCATCAGTGAAGCGTACGGCGGGGGTGTGGTTGAGCAGTTCTTC	CAISEAYGGGVVEQFF	TRBJ2-1	16	-	TRBV10-3	TRBD2
TGTGCCAGCAGCTTAGAAAGGGTGAATACTTACGAGCAGTACTTC	CASSLERVNTYEQYF	TRBJ2-7	15	many	TRBV7-8	-
TGTGCCACCAGCAGAGATCGTGCCGTTAATGAAAAACTGTTTTTT	CATSRDRAVNEKLFF	TRBJ1-4	15	-	TRBV15	-
TGTGCCAGCAGTTCCTCGTTTAGCGGGGTGCCACCCTCTGGGGCCAACGTCCTGACTTTC	CASSSSFSGVPPSGANVLTF	TRBJ2-6	20	many	TRBV6-2/TRBV6-3	TRBD2
TGTGCCAGTAACCATGTGGGGGGCAATCAGCCCCAGCATTTT	CASNHVGGNQPQHF	TRBJ1-5	14	-	TRBV19	-
TGTGCCAGCAATCCCGAGTTGGGCCCCCACACAGATACGCAGTATTTT	CASNPELGPHTDTQYF	TRBJ2-3	16	few	TRBV6-1	-
TGTGCCAGCAGTCCCCGGGGGGGGCGCGGGCAGCCCCAGCATTTT	CASSPRGGRGQPQHF	TRBJ1-5	15	many	TRBV28	-
TGTGCCAGCAGCGGGACAGGCTCCGGGGTTGAAAAACTGTTTTTT	CASSGTGSGVEKLFF	TRBJ1-4	15	-	TRBV7-9	TRBD1
TGTGCCAGCAGCACGCAGGGGGCTGAAGCTTTCTTT	CASSTQGAEAFF	TRBJ1-1	12	many	TRBV7-2	TRBD1
TGTGCCAGCAGTCCCCTGGGGCTAGCCTACGAGCAGTACTTC	CASSPLGLAYEQYF	TRBJ2-7	14	many	TRBV28	-
TGTGCCAGCAGCCAAGATAGAAACAGCCAAGAGACCCAGTACTTC	CASSQDRNSQETQYF	TRBJ2-5	15	-	TRBV14	-
TGTGCCAGCAGTTTGGGGGGCGTGGGCACTGAAGCTTTCTTT	CASSLGGVGTEAFF	TRBJ1-1	14	many	TRBV28	-
TGTGCCAGCAGTATCTGGACAGGCGAGCAGTACTTC	CASSIWTGEQYF	TRBJ2-7	12	-	TRBV6-1	TRBD1
TGTGCCAGCTCACCAATAGGAACATATGAAGCTTTCTTT	CASSPIGTYEAFF	TRBJ1-1	13	many	TRBV18	-
TGTGCCAGCAGCCAGCTAGCGGGGACGGAGACCCAGTACTTC	CASSQLAGTETQYF	TRBJ2-5	14	many	TRBV3-1	TRBD2
TGTGCCAGCAGCCAAGTGACTAGCGGTGGCGGGGAGCTGTTTTTT	CASSQVTSGGGELFF	TRBJ2-2	15	many	TRBV3-1	TRBD2
TGTGCCAGCAGCCAGGAAAGTGGCTACACCTTC	CASSQESGYTF	TRBJ1-2	11	many	TRBV3-1	-
TGTGCCAGCAGCCCGAGGTACGGGGGGGCCAACGTCCTGACTTTC	CASSPRYGGANVLTF	TRBJ2-6	15	once	TRBV5-4	-
TGCAGTGCTCGACTTAGACAGGACGCGGGTCAGCCCCAGCATTTT	CSARLRQDAGQPQHF	TRBJ1-5	15	many	TRBV20-1	-
TGTGCCAGCAGCTGGCCCGGGACAGCCGGGCGTGACGAGCAGTACTTC	CASSWPGTAGRDEQYF	TRBJ2-7	16	many	TRBV11-2	TRBD1
TGTGCCAGCACCCTTCGCAATGAGCAGTTCTTC	CASTLRNEQFF	TRBJ2-1	11	many	TRBV28	-
TGCGCCAGCAGAAACAGGTTAACCAGGGAGACCCAGTACTTC	CASRNRLTRETQYF	TRBJ2-5	14	few	TRBV5-1	-
TGTGCCACCAGTGGCGCGGCGGGGGAAGAGACCCAGTACTTC	CATSGAAGEETQYF	TRBJ2-5	14	few	TRBV24-1	TRBD2
TGCGCCAGCAGCCAAGTTGATTCGGCAGAGCTTGGCACTGAAGCTTTCTTT	CASSQVDSAELGTEAFF	TRBJ1-1	17	-	TRBV4-1	-
TGTGCCAGCAGCGGCGGGACAGGGGGCTTGGATACGCAGTATTTT	CASSGGTGGLDTQYF	TRBJ2-3	15	many	TRBV7-8	TRBD1
TGTGCCAGCAGTGGTCGGACTAGCGGGGGGTCAAGGGAGACCCAGTACTTC	CASSGRTSGGSRETQYF	TRBJ2-5	17	many	TRBV2	TRBD2
TGTGCCAGCAGGCTGACAGGGGGCATGCGTGGAACCGGGGAGCTGTTTTTT	CASRLTGGMRGTGELFF	TRBJ2-2	17	many	TRBV2	TRBD1
TGTGCCAGCAGTCTAGGGGGGCTCCAAGAGACCCAGTACTTC	CASSLGGLQETQYF	TRBJ2-5	14	many	TRBV11-2	-
TGTGCCAGCAGCCAAGAATGGGGCTACAATGAGCAGTTCTTC	CASSQEWGYNEQFF	TRBJ2-1	14	-	TRBV4-2	-
TGCGCCAGCAGCTACACAGGGGATAGATGGGAGACCCAGTACTTC	CASSYTGDRWETQYF	TRBJ2-5	15	many	TRBV5-1	TRBD1
TGTGCCAGCAGTATATTCCCAGGGGCTCCCAACGAGCAGTACTTC	CASSIFPGAPNEQYF	TRBJ2-7	15	many	TRBV6-1	-
TGTGCCAGCTGGCGAGGGACTGAAGCTTTCTTT	CASWRGTEAFF	TRBJ1-1	11	few	TRBV6-4	-
TGTGCCAGCAGCGACGACCCACAGGGGGCTTCGGGCACTAAAGCTTTCTTT	CASSDDPQGASGTKAFF	TRBJ1-1	17	-	TRBV9	TRBD1
TGTGCCAGCAGCAAGGGCCCCAGGGGGCTGGGCTCCTACGAGCAGTACTTC	CASSKGPRGLGSYEQYF	TRBJ2-7	17	-	TRBV6-1	TRBD1
TGCAGTGCCGTCGGGGAGACCCAGTACTTC	CSAVGETQYF	TRBJ2-5	10	many	TRBV20-1	-
TGTGCCAGCAGCTTTGGTAGCGGGAACACCGGGGAGCTGTTTTTT	CASSFGSGNTGELFF	TRBJ2-2	15	many	TRBV11-2	-
TGCGCCAGCAGCTTAAGGAACTGGGACGAGCAGTACTTC	CASSLRNWDEQYF	TRBJ2-7	13	many	TRBV5-1	-
TGCGCCAGCAGCTTGACTTCAGGGGTAAAAACCTACGAGCAGTACTTC	CASSLTSGVKTYEQYF	TRBJ2-7	16	-	TRBV5-1	-
TGTGCCAGCAGCTTGGTGGGTCTCTCCTACGAGCAGTACTTC	CASSLVGLSYEQYF	TRBJ2-7	14	many	TRBV7-2	-
TGTGCCAGCAGTTTATTCAGGGGGGGCGGTGAGACCCAGTACTTC	CASSLFRGGGETQYF	TRBJ2-5	15	many	TRBV27	-
TGTGCCTGGAGTGTTGCTAGCGTCCACCTGGAGCCCCAGTACTTC	CAWSVASVHLEPQYF	TRBJ2-5	15	many	TRBV30	-
TGTGCCAGTAGTATAGATAGCGGGCGCTACGAGCAGTACTTC	CASSIDSGRYEQYF	TRBJ2-7	14	few	TRBV19	TRBD2
TGTGCCAGCAGCTTACCCCGGGTAGCGGATGCCGGGGAGCTGTTTTTT	CASSLPRVADAGELFF	TRBJ2-2	16	many	TRBV7-9	-